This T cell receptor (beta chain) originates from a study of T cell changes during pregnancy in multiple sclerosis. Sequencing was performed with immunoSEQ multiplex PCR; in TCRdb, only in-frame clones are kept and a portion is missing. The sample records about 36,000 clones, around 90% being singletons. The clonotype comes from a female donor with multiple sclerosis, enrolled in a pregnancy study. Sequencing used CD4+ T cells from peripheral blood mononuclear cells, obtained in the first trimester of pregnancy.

This chain's CDR3 is CASRQMTGAREQYF. In DNA form, the CDR3 reads TGTGCCAGCAGGCAGATGACAGGGGCTCGGGAGCAGTACTTC. V and J are TRBV2 and TRBJ2-7; 8 bases line up with TRBD1. The CDR3 runs to 14 residues. Looked up from germline, CDR1 is SNHLY and CDR2 is FYNNEI. Germline trimming cut 6 bases from V and 7 bases from J; bases unmatched to any gene: 11.